The TCR beta chain under discussion was sequenced for a study of shared clonotypes between healthy human individuals. Points from the study as a whole: Naive subsets usually exceeded memory subsets in estimated richness.

Each sorted subset replicate got 200 ng genomic DNA, roughly 27,000 genomes. Produced via immunoSEQ multiplex PCR; TCRdb's table is partial and in-frame only. The table lists about 510,000 clones, about 96% of them singletons. The CDR3 totals 15 residues. Trimming cost V 0 bases and J 0 bases, with 6 bases left between them. Germline loops: CDR1 SGHRS, CDR2 YFSETQ. To note about this clone: Its specificity is unknown. The same CDR3 also results from other DNA sequences found in this sample.

All donors were Caucasian adults living in Nashville, Tennessee. The source material was naive CD4+ T cells sorted from blood. Subset noted: CD45RA+ positively selected. This receptor was taken from a woman aged 30 to 39 in good health. This chain connects TRBV5-1 to TRBJ2-2, with D perhaps matching TRBD2 (5 bases). In DNA form, the CDR3 reads TGCGCCAGCAGCTTGGGAGGGACGAACACCGGGGAGCTGTTTTTT. Protein: CASSLGGTNTGELFF.